Following are 13 T cell receptor beta chains from one sample sequenced in a study of naive and memory T cell subsets. Both TRBC1 and TRBC2 were covered by a beta constant-region primer of two equimolar oligonucleotides. MiXCR, applied by TCRdb to the UMI-ligation and nested PCR reads, yields one record per CDR3 protein. Of 150,000 or so distinct CDR3 sequences listed, 17% are singletons. Sequencing was done on a sample of naive CD4+ T cells from blood. The receptors here all came from a human donor in good health.

This sequence joins TRBV7-9 and TRBJ2-6; unclear D gene. V was shortened by 4 bases and J by 1 base, with 8 bases between the two germline ends. CDR3 length equals 15 residues. Per the germline V gene, CDR1 is SEHNR and CDR2 is FQNEAQ (reference sequence). The CDR3 DNA sequence: TGTGCCAGCAGCTCAACCAAGTCTGGGGCCAACGTCCTGACTTTC. The encoded protein is CASSSTKSGANVLTF.

This clonotype was seen more than once but under ten times. V gene TRBV30 combines with J gene TRBJ2-1; D is possibly TRBD1 or TRBD2 (5 bases each). V dropped 0 bases and J dropped 0 bases, with 12 bases sitting between them. This CDR3 spans 16 amino acids. Germline-derived CDR1 and CDR2 are GTSNPN and SVGIG (reference sequence). The CDR3 here is CAWSVAGSFSYNEQFF. CDR3 bases: TGTGCCTGGAGTGTGGCAGGGAGTTTCTCCTACAATGAGCAGTTCTTC.

In this sample, this clonotype turned up a few times. This CDR3 reads CATSDPGAGTGTDTQYF. The CDR3 region has the DNA TGTGCCACCAGTGACCCCGGGGCCGGGACTGGCACAGATACGCAGTATTTT. This chain joins TRBV24-1 and TRBJ2-3; TRBD2 is a possible D gene (6 bases). V was trimmed by 4 bases and J by 1 base, leaving 17 bases between them. CDR3 length: 17 residues. CDR1 is KGHDR, CDR2 SFDVKD, per germline.

The chain recombines TRBV18 with TRBJ1-3; D ambiguous. V was clipped by 3 bases and J by 2 bases, with 11 bases between them. The CDR3 runs to 15 residues. Germline assignment: CDR1 KGHSH and CDR2 LQKENI. The CDR3 DNA is TGTGCCAGCTCACCTGTTCCGCTCACTGGAAACACCATATATTTT. It translates to CASSPVPLTGNTIYF.

This rearrangement joins TRBV19 to TRBJ2-7; either TRBD1 or TRBD2 may supply D (5 bases each). V dropped 6 bases and J dropped 2 bases, with 17 bases sitting between them. The CDR3 spans 15 residues. Looked up from germline, CDR1 is LNHDA and CDR2 is SQIVND (reference sequence). CDR3 sequence reads: CASRYSGTGTYEQYF. The DNA of the CDR3 is TGTGCCAGTAGATACTCCGGGACCGGCACCTACGAGCAGTACTTC.

The rearrangement uses TRBV7-6 and TRBJ1-2; perhaps TRBD1 as D (6 bases). Trimming left V 1 base short and J 6 bases short, with 9 bases between. From germline, CDR1 is SGHVS and CDR2 FNYEAQ. The CDR3 is 13 amino acids. The CDR3 region is CASSLVTGNGYTF. The CDR3 region has the DNA TGTGCCAGCAGCTTAGTTACAGGGAATGGCTACACCTTC. Filled out from reference TRBV7-6 and TRBJ1-2, the complete variable domain reads GAGVSQSPRYKVTKRGQDVALRCDPISGHVSLYWYRQALGQGPEFLTYFNYEAQQDKSGLPNDRFSAERPEGSISTLTIQRTEQRDSAMYRCASSLVTGNGYTFGSGTRLTVV.

This clonotype came up a few times. The CDR3 region is CSAHGLAGITDTQYF. The DNA for the CDR3 is TGCAGTGCTCATGGACTAGCGGGTATCACAGATACGCAGTATTTT. V is TRBV20-1 and J is TRBJ2-3, with 11 nucleotides matching TRBD2. V shed 5 bases and J 2 bases; nucleotides not matched to a gene: 6. The germline gives CDR1 DFQATT, CDR2 SNEGSKA (reference sequence). The CDR3 consists of 15 residues.

There are many counts of this clonotype. The chain combines TRBV6-1 with TRBJ2-7; D may be TRBD1 or TRBD2 (5 bases each). This CDR3 has 14 residues. Germline V gene lookup returns CDR1 MNHNS and CDR2 SASEGT. Deletions cut 5 bases from V and 1 base from J, with 12 bases between. DNA for the CDR3: TGTGCCAGCAGTACCGGGACGCTTTCCTACGAGCAGTACTTC. Amino acids: CASSTGTLSYEQYF.

Written as DNA, the CDR3 is TGTGCCAGTAGTATCACCCCCCCGGGACGCACCTTGATAGAGACCCAGTACTTC. Encoded protein: CASSITPPGRTLIETQYF. The rearrangement joins TRBV19 to TRBJ2-5, with D possibly being TRBD1 or TRBD2 (5 bases each). Germline V gene sequence: CDR1 LNHDA, CDR2 SQIVND (reference sequence). V was clipped by 3 bases and J by 4 bases, with 24 bases between them. The CDR3 length is 18 residues.

The chain recombines TRBV6-1 with TRBJ1-2; possible D gene TRBD1, 6 bases. The CDR3 consists of 14 residues. Germline CDR1 MNHNS, CDR2 SASEGT. The V end was cut by 2 bases, the J end by 5 bases, with 12 bases between. DNA for the CDR3: TGTGCCAGCAGTGAAAAGGGGGGGAGATATGGCTACACCTTC. This translates into CASSEKGGRYGYTF.

There are a few counts of this clonotype. CDR3 residues: CASGSGRGSPLHF. The CDR3 nucleotides read TGTGCCAGTGGGTCAGGACGGGGCTCACCCCTCCACTTT. The chain is built from TRBV6-1 and TRBJ1-6; TRBD1 is a possible D gene (5 bases). V lost 9 bases and J 10 bases, leaving 16 bases between the germline ends. The CDR3 totals 13 residues. Germline loops: CDR1 MNHNS, CDR2 SASEGT.

The chain uses TRBV19 and TRBJ2-3; D remains unclear. This CDR3 contains 13 residues. Deletions cut 3 bases from V and 6 bases from J, with 10 bases between. Germline CDR1 and CDR2: LNHDA and SQIVND (reference sequence). The CDR3 bases are TGTGCCAGTAGTATCCAGAGACTGGATACGCAGTATTTT. Translation gives CASSIQRLDTQYF.

The chain employs TRBV20-1 and TRBJ2-1; 7 bases match TRBD2. CDR1 DFQATT and CDR2 SNEGSKA come from the germline V gene (reference sequence). V lost 1 base to trimming and J lost 2 bases; unmatched junction nucleotides: 11. CDR3 size: 17 residues. CDR3 sequence reads: CSARGHQAGRTYNEQFF. The CDR3 bases are TGCAGTGCTAGAGGGCACCAAGCGGGAAGGACCTACAATGAGCAGTTCTTC.